Given below is one T cell receptor beta chain in context. What it recognizes is unknown. V lost 1 base to trimming and J lost 5 bases, with 5 bases between them. The CDR3 is 12 residues long. The germline V gene encodes CDR1 SGHAT and CDR2 FQNNGV. Clones were read by immunoSEQ multiplex PCR, and TCRdb kept only the in-frame ones, dropping some. The table lists about 28,000 clones, 80% to 95% of them singletons. The data are from a study of T cells in localized non-small cell lung cancer. Findings and caveats of the study: Increased T cell density in blood showed an association with longer overall survival. It was uninvolved adjacent lung that showed the highest T cell clonality, exceeding tumor. One tumor region alone was sequenced, and heterogeneity therefore remains possible. Appearances in adjacent lung were noted for a median 57 of the top 100 tumor clones.

The TCR was taken from a female donor at least 60 years old with stage I lung adenocarcinoma. The chain is built from TRBV11-2 and TRBJ2-5; no definite D call. Sequenced material: peripheral blood, taken before any cancer treatment. CDR3 coding DNA: TGTGCCAGCAGCTTAGCCGGGGAGACCCAGTACTTC. It specifies CASSLAGETQYF.